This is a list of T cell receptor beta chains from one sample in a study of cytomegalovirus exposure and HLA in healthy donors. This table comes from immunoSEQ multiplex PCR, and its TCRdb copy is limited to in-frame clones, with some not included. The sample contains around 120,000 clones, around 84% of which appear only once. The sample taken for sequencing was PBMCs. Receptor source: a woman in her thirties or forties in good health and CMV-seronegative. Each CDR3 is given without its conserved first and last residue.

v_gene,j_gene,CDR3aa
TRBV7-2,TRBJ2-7,ASSFSSGSYEQY
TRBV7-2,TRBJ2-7,ASSPSGSSYEQY
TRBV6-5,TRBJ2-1,ASSNGVGSYNEQF
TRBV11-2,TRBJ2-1,ASSSRLVRNEQF
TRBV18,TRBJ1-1,ASSPIESGTEAF
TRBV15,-,ATSREPTGGYEQY
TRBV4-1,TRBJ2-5,ASSLRGADQETQY
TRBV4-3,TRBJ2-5,ASRDSPAETQY
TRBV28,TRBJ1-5,ASSFDRSNQPQH
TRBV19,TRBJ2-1,ASSISTSAYNEQF
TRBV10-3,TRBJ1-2,AITGDSTYGYT
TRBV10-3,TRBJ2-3,AINTGDTQY
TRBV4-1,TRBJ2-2,ASSQDGSTNTGELF
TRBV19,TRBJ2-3,ASSATGTAFTDTQY
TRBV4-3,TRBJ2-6,ASSQVAGSGANGLT
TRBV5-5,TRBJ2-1,ASSLTPHGNEQF
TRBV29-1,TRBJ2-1,SAISGSVDNEQF
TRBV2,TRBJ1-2,ASRWRGTGGAGLFYGYT
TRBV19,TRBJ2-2,ASTSSGRETGELF
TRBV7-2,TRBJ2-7,ASSLDVRLAGGSYEQY
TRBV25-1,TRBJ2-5,ASSEGPEYRVRQETQY
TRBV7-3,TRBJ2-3,ASSQTSGRGTSTDTQY
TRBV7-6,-,ASSGLAEHYEQY
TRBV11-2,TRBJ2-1,ASSFSDEQF